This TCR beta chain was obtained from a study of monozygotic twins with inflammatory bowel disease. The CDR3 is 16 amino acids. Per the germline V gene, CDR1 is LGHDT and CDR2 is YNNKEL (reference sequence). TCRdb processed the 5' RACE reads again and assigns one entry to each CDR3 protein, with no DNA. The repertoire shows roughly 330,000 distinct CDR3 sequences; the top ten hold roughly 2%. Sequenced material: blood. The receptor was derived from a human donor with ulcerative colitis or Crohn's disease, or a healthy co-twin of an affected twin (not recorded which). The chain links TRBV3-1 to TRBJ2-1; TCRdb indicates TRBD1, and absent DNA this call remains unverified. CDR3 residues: CASSQVGGIPLGEQFF.